What follows is one T cell receptor (beta chain) and its context. Antigen unknown. Investigators divided CD4+ cells into CD45RA+ naive and CD45RA-negative memory subsets. This record comes from a study of shared clonotypes between healthy human individuals. Several immunoSEQ plates received, in even portions, the genomic DNA of each subset. The assay was immunoSEQ multiplex PCR, and TCRdb's table has in-frame clones only and misses some. Of about 2.5 million clones detected, 85% to 95% appear once; the ten largest clones hold around 0.38%. This CDR3 spans 13 amino acids. The ends lost 6 bases at V and 5 bases at J; junction bases unmatched: 1. CDR1 and CDR2 (germline): MDHEN, SYDVKM. Whole-study findings and limits: Donor clonotype sharing was expected to depend on sequencing depth.

The source material was naive CD4+ T cells from PBMCs. The subset is: CD45RA+ positively selected. The origin of this receptor is a man between 18 and 29 years old in good health. Some clones in this sample may be carry-over from other donors' samples. V usage is TRBV28 and J usage is TRBJ1-5; 10 bases are shared with TRBD1. The CDR3 loop reads CASSDRGHQPQHF. For the CDR3, the DNA is TGTGCCAGCAGCGACAGGGGGCATCAGCCCCAGCATTTT.